Detailed here is one TCR beta chain. As every portion of the isolated RNA was reverse transcribed, the sequencing read expressed TCRB transcripts. The protocol was immunoSEQ multiplex PCR, while the TCRdb copy is restricted to in-frame clones and leaves out a portion. The repertoire holds about half a million clones, with approximately 10% as singletons. The CDR3 runs 14 residues. Germline loops: CDR1 SGHNT, CDR2 YENEEA. V dropped 3 bases and J dropped 6 bases, with 15 bases sitting between them. This entry is derived from a study of beta chain features in type 1 diabetes. The chain carries TRBV11-3 and TRBJ2-7, with TRBD2 as a possible D gene (6 bases). Sequencing was performed on naive CD4+ T cells from blood. This TCR derives from a woman in her late teens or twenties in good health. The CDR3 sequence: CASSLRGVSAEQYF. The DNA for the CDR3 is TGTGCCAGCAGCTTGCGGGGCGTATCGGCCGAGCAGTACTTC.